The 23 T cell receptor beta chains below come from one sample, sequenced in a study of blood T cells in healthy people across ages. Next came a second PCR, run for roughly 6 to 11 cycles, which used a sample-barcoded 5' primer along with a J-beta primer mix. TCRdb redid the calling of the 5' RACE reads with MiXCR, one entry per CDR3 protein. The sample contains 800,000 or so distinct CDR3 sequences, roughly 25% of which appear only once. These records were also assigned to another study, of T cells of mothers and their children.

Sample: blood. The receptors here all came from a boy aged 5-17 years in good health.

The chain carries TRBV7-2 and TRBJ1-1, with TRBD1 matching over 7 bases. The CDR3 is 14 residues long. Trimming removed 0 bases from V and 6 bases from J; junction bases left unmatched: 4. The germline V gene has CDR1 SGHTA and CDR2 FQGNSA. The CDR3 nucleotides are TGTGCCAGCAGCTTAGCGCCGAGGGGGCCTGAAGCTTTCTTT. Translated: CASSLAPRGPEAFF.

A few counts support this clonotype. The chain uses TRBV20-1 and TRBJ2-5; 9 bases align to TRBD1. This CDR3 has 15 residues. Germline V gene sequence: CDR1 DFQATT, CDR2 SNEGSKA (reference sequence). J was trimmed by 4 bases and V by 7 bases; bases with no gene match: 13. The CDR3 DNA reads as TGCAGTGTCCTACTACAGGGGGCCTACCGAGAGACCCAGTACTTC. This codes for CSVLLQGAYRETQYF.

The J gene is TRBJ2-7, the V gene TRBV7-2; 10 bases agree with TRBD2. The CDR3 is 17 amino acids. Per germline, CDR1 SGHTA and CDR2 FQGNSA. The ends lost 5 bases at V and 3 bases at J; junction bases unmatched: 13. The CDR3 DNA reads TGTGCCAGCAGCCTTAAACTCCGGGCTAGCGGGAGCTACGAGCAGTACTTC. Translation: CASSLKLRASGSYEQYF.

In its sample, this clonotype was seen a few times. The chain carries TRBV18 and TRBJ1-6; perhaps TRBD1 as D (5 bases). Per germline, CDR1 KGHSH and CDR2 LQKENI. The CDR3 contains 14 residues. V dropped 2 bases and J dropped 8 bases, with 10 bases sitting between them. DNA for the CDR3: TGTGCCAGCTCACCAGGGACTGGGTATTCACCCCTCCACTTT. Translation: CASSPGTGYSPLHF.

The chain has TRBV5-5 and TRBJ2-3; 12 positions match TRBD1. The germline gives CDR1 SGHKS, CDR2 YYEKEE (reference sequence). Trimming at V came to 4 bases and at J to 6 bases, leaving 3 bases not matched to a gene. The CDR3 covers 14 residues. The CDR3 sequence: CASSGTGGRDTQYF. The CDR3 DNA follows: TGTGCCAGCAGCGGGACAGGGGGCCGGGATACGCAGTATTTT.

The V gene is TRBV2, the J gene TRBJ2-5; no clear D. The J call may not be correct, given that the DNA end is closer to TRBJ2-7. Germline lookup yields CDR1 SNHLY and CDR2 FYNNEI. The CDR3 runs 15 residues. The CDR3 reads CASSESVGLSYEQYF. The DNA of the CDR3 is TGTGCCAGCAGTGAGTCGGTCGGTCTCTCCTACGAGCAGTACTTC.

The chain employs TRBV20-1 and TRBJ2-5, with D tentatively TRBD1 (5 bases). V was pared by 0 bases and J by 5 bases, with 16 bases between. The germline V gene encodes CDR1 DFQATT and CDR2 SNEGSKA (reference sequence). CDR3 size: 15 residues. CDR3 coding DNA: TGCAGTGCTAGAGATGGCCGAAGGGGCGAGGAGACCCAGTACTTC. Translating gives CSARDGRRGEETQYF.

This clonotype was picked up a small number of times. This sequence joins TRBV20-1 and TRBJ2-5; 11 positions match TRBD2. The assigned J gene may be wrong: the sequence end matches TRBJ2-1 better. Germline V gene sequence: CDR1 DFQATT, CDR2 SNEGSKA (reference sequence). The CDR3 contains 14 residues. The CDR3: CSAPPSGRNNEQFF. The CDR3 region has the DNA TGCAGTGCTCCCCCTAGCGGGAGGAACAATGAGCAGTTCTTC.

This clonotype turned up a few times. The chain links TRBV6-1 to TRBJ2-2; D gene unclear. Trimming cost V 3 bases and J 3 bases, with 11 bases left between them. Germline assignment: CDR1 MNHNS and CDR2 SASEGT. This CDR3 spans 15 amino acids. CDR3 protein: CASSEAVSYTGELFF. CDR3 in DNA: TGTGCCAGCAGTGAGGCGGTCAGCTACACCGGGGAGCTGTTTTTT.

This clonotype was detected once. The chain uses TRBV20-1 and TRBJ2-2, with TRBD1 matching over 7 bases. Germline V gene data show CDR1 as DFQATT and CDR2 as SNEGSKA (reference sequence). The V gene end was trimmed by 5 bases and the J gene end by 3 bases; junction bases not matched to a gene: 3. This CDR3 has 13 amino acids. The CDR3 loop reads CSAPTGYTGELFF. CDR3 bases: TGCAGTGCTCCGACAGGGTACACCGGGGAGCTGTTTTTT.

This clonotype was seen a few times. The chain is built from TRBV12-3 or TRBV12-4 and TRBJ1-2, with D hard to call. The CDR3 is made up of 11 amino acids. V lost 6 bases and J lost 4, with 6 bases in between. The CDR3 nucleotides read TGTGCCAGCAGCCCAGCCTATGGCTACACCTTC. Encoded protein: CASSPAYGYTF.

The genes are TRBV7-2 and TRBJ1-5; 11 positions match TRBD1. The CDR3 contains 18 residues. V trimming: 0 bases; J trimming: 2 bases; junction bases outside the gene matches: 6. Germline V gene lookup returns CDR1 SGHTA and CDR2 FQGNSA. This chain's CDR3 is CASSLAWTGGAGNQPQHF. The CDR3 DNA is TGTGCCAGCAGCTTAGCCTGGACAGGGGGCGCAGGCAATCAGCCCCAGCATTTT.

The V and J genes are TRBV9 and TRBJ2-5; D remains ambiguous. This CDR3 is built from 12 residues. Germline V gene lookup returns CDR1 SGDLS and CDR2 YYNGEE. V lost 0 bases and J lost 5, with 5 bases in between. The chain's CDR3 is CASSVDLETQYF. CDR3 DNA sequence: TGTGCCAGCAGCGTAGACCTGGAGACCCAGTACTTC.

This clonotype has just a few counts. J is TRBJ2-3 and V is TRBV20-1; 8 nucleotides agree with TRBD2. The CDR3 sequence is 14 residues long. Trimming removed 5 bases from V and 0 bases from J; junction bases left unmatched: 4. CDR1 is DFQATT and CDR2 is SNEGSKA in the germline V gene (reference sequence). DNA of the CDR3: TGCAGTGCTCCCTTAGCGGGAAGCACAGATACGCAGTATTTT. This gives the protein CSAPLAGSTDTQYF.

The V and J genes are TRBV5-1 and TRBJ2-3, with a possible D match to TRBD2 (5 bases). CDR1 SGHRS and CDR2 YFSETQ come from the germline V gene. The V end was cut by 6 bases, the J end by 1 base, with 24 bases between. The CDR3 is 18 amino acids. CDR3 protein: CASTLGLGGAVGTDTQYF. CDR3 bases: TGCGCCAGCACCCTGGGTTTAGGCGGAGCGGTGGGCACAGATACGCAGTATTTT.

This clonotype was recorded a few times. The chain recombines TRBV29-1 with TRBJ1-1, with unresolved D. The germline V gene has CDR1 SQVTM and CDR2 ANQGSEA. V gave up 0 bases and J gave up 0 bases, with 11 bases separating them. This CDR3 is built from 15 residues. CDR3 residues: CSVEDREGVNTEAFF. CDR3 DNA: TGCAGCGTTGAAGATCGGGAGGGTGTGAACACTGAAGCTTTCTTT.

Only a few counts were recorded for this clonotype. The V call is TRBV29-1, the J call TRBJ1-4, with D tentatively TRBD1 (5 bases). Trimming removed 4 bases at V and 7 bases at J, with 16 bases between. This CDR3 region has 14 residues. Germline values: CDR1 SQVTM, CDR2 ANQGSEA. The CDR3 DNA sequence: TGCAGCGTTGTAGGTATTAATGGGACTGAAAAACTGTTTTTT. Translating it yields CSVVGINGTEKLFF.

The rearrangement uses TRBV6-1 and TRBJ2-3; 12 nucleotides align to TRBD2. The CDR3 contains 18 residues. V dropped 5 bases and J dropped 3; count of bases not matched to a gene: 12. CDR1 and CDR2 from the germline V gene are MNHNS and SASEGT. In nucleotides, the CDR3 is TGTGCCAGCAGTACCCAGCCTTGGACTAGCGGGACAACAGATACGCAGTATTTT. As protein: CASSTQPWTSGTTDTQYF.

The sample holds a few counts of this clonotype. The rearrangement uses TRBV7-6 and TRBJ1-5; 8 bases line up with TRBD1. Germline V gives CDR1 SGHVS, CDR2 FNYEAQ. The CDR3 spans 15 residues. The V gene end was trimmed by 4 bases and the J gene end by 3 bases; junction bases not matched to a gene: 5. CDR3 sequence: CASSYGTGFNQPQHF. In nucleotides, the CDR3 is TGTGCCAGCAGCTATGGGACAGGTTTCAATCAGCCCCAGCATTTT.

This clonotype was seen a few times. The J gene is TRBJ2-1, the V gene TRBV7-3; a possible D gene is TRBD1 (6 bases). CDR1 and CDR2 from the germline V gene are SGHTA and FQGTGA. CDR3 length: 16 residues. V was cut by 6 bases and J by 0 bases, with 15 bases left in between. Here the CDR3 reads CASSQTGRGSYNEQFF. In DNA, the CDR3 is TGTGCCAGCAGTCAAACAGGGCGCGGCTCCTACAATGAGCAGTTCTTC. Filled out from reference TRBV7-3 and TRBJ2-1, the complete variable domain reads GAGVSQTPSNKVTEKGKYVELRCDPISGHTALYWYRQSLGQGPEFLIYFQGTGAADDSGLPNDRFFAVRPEGSVSTLKIQRTERGDSAVYLCASSQTGRGSYNEQFFGPGTRLTVL.

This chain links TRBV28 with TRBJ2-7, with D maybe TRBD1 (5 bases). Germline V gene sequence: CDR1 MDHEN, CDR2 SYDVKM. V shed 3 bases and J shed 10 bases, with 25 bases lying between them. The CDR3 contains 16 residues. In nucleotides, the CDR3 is TGTGCCAGCAGTTTTGGTGGGATCCGCTTTCCACAGGAACAGTACTTC. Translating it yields CASSFGGIRFPQEQYF.

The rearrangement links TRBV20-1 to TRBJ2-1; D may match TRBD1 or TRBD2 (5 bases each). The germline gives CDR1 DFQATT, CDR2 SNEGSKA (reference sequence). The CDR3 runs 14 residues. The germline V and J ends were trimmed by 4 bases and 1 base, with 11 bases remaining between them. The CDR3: CSAKGTNSYNEQFF. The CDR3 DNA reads TGCAGTGCTAAAGGGACGAATTCCTACAATGAGCAGTTCTTC.

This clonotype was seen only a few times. In nucleotides, the CDR3 is TGCAGCGTTGACTCTGGGAGGGAGGATGGCTACACCTTC. It specifies CSVDSGREDGYTF. The chain employs TRBV29-1 and TRBJ1-2; D is undetermined. Germline V gene data show CDR1 as SQVTM and CDR2 as ANQGSEA. CDR3 length equals 13 residues. Trimming shortened V by 3 bases and J by 6 bases, and 14 bases separated the two germline ends.